What follows are 5 T cell receptor beta chains derived from one specimen sequenced in a study of cytomegalovirus exposure and HLA in healthy donors. PCR used 60 Vbeta primers and 13 Jbeta primers. Clones were sequenced by immunoSEQ multiplex PCR, and TCRdb holds only the in-frame ones, with some missing. The sample shows some 89,000 clones, 70% to 80% of them seen only once. Source material: PBMCs. The receptors shown here come from a man aged 55 to 70 in good health and CMV-seronegative.

The CDR3 bases are TGCAGCGTTGGGTGGCAGGGGAACAGCGGCTACACCTTC. Translating it yields CSVGWQGNSGYTF. The genes are TRBV29-1 and TRBJ1-2; tentatively, D is TRBD1 (6 bases). There are 13 residues in the CDR3. Germline V lookup: CDR1 SQVTM, CDR2 ANQGSEA. Trimming stripped 4 bases from V and 8 bases from J, with 17 bases between.

The genes are TRBV5-6 and TRBJ2-7; TRBD2 aligns across 9 bases. Germline values: CDR1 SGHDT, CDR2 YYEEEE. The CDR3 covers 16 residues. J was trimmed by 0 bases and V by 4 bases; bases with no gene match: 8. CDR3 DNA sequence: TGTGCCAGCAGCCCACTAGCGGGCAGGAGCTCCTACGAGCAGTACTTC. This encodes CASSPLAGRSSYEQYF.

The genes are TRBV5-4 and TRBJ2-3; 11 bases align to TRBD2. CDR1 and CDR2 from the germline V gene are SGHNT and YYREEE (reference sequence). The CDR3 loop spans 15 amino acids. Losses at the gene ends were 0 bases for V and 4 bases for J; bases not matched to a gene: 1. CDR3 DNA sequence: TGTGCCAGCAGCTTGGAACTAGCGGGGGCAGATACGCAGTATTTT. It codes for CASSLELAGADTQYF.

This clone was seen just once. V and J are TRBV4-1 and TRBJ2-7, with D perhaps TRBD1 (5 bases). The CDR3 sequence is 16 residues long. Germline values: CDR1 MGHRA, CDR2 YSYEKL. V shed 3 bases and J shed 6 bases, with 21 bases lying between them. The CDR3 protein is CASSHGADEYKGEQYF. The CDR3 DNA sequence: TGCGCCAGCAGCCATGGGGCGGACGAATACAAGGGCGAGCAGTACTTC.

This clone was observed a few times. The chain uses TRBV19 and TRBJ1-1; D is perhaps TRBD1 (5 bases). The CDR3 is 15 residues long. Per germline, CDR1 LNHDA and CDR2 SQIVND (reference sequence). Trimming cost V 5 bases and J 6 bases, with 19 bases left between them. Here the CDR3 reads CASSPGEPLGAEAFF. The DNA of the CDR3 is TGTGCCAGTAGTCCAGGAGAGCCCTTAGGGGCTGAAGCTTTCTTT.